The 12 T cell receptor beta chains below were found in one sample sequenced in a study of T cell responses to AZD1222 COVID-19 vaccine. Libraries were prepared by immunoSEQ multiplex PCR; TCRdb keeps only in-frame clonotypes and omits some of them. The sample carries 100,000 to 150,000 clones, about 87% recorded once. The specimen was peripheral blood, collected on day 0 of AZD1222 vaccination. All receptors come from an adult in good health.

The V gene is TRBV28, the J gene TRBJ2-7, with 7 bases aligning to TRBD2. The CDR3 has 14 residues. Germline CDR1 is MDHEN and CDR2 is SYDVKM. Germline trimming cut 8 bases from V and 3 bases from J; bases unmatched to any gene: 10. This CDR3 reads CASSDSGILYEQYF. Written as DNA, the CDR3 is TGTGCCAGCTCCGACAGCGGGATCCTCTACGAGCAGTACTTC.

V usage is TRBV10-3 and J usage is TRBJ2-7, with TRBD1 matching over 8 bases. Germline CDR1 reads ENHRY; CDR2 reads SYGVKD. With V trimmed by 10 bases and J by 7 bases, 9 bases remained unmatched. This CDR3 has 12 residues. CDR3 nucleotide sequence: TGTGCCACATACCAGGGGGCGAATGAGCAGTACTTC. As protein: CATYQGANEQYF.

CDR3 sequence: CASTIQGLETQYF. CDR3 sequence (DNA): TGTGCCAGCACCATACAGGGCTTGGAGACCCAGTACTTC. The rearrangement links TRBV11-2 to TRBJ2-5, with TRBD1 as a possible D gene (6 bases). The CDR3 totals 13 residues. The ends were cut back, 7 bases at V and 5 bases at J, with 14 bases in the middle. Germline V gene sequence: CDR1 SGHAT, CDR2 FQNNGV.

The chain is built from TRBV27 and TRBJ1-4, with TRBD1 as a possible D gene (6 bases). Trimming left V 6 bases short and J 6 bases short, with 11 bases between. This CDR3 comprises 13 residues. Per the germline V gene, CDR1 is MNHEY and CDR2 is SMNVEV (reference sequence). The CDR3 bases are TGTGCCAGCAGGGACGGACAGTATGAAAAACTGTTTTTT. Amino acid sequence: CASRDGQYEKLFF.

The rearrangement uses TRBV5-1 and TRBJ1-2; a weak D match, TRBD1 (6 bases). V lost 2 bases and J 5 bases, leaving 10 bases between the germline ends. The germline V gene has CDR1 SGHRS and CDR2 YFSETQ. The CDR3 has 13 amino acids. The CDR3 nucleotides are TGCGCCAGCAGCTTAAGACAGGAGTATGGCTACACCTTC. It translates to CASSLRQEYGYTF.

The genes are TRBV7-2 and TRBJ1-1, with D hard to call. Between the trimmed V and J ends, which lost 2 bases and 1 base, there was a span of 5 bases. Germline-derived CDR1 and CDR2 are SGHTA and FQGNSA. This CDR3 has 13 amino acids. CDR3 residues: CASSLKRNTEAFF. The CDR3 DNA is TGTGCCAGCAGCTTAAAACGGAACACTGAAGCTTTCTTT. Full variable domain (missing parts from reference TRBV7-2 and TRBJ1-1): GAGVSQSPSNKVTEKGKDVELRCDPISGHTALYWYRQSLGQGLEFLIYFQGNSAPDKSGLPSDRFSAERTGGSVSTLTIQRTQQEDSAVYLCASSLKRNTEAFFGQGTRLTVV.

The V and J genes are TRBV19 and TRBJ2-7; no reliable D call. The CDR3 loop spans 16 amino acids. Germline CDR1 and CDR2: LNHDA and SQIVND (reference sequence). V dropped 0 bases and J dropped 2 bases, with 14 bases sitting between them. The CDR3 loop is CASSIDLDWATYEQYF. CDR3 sequence (DNA): TGTGCCAGTAGTATAGATCTTGATTGGGCCACCTACGAGCAGTACTTC.

The table lists this clone with a few counts. The chain uses TRBV5-6 and TRBJ2-7; TRBD1 might be the D (5 bases). The CDR3 sequence is 14 residues long. CDR1 and CDR2 (germline): SGHDT, YYEEEE. Between the trimmed V and J ends, which lost 5 bases and 2 bases, there was a span of 14 bases. CDR3 bases: TGTGCCAGCAGAAGGACGGCGACAGCCTACGAGCAGTACTTC. Its translation: CASRRTATAYEQYF.

The chain recombines TRBV9 with TRBJ2-1; 8 bases are a match to TRBD2. Germline values: CDR1 SGDLS, CDR2 YYNGEE. V lost 5 bases to trimming and J lost 4 bases; unmatched junction nucleotides: 8. CDR3 length: 15 amino acids. CDR3 coding DNA: TGTGCCAGCAGTGCTTTTCTAGCGGGTTACAATGAGCAGTTCTTC. Translated, it gives CASSAFLAGYNEQFF.

The chain carries TRBV6-2 or TRBV6-3 and TRBJ2-7; 8 bases are shared with TRBD1. This CDR3 has 11 amino acids. Germline assignment: CDR1 MNHEY and CDR2 SVGEGT. Losses at the gene ends were 5 bases for V and 9 bases for J; bases not matched to a gene: 3. The CDR3 bases are TGTGCCAGCAGTCAAGACAGGGGGCAGTACTTC. Translated, it gives CASSQDRGQYF.

This chain connects TRBV11-3 to TRBJ2-3, with D maybe TRBD2 (6 bases). In germline, CDR1 is SGHNT, CDR2 YENEEA. The CDR3 has 14 residues. V gave up 5 bases and J gave up 0 bases, with 9 bases separating them. CDR3 loop: CASSISGSTDTQYF. The DNA of the CDR3 is TGTGCCAGCAGCATTAGCGGTAGCACAGATACGCAGTATTTT.

Only one count was recorded for this clone. This sequence joins TRBV29-1 and TRBJ1-1; D not resolved. Germline V gene sequence: CDR1 SQVTM, CDR2 ANQGSEA. V gave up 4 bases and J gave up 1 base, with 10 bases separating them. The CDR3 contains 13 residues. CDR3 amino acids: CSVVPASNTEAFF. In DNA, the CDR3 is TGCAGCGTTGTGCCAGCATCGAACACTGAAGCTTTCTTT.